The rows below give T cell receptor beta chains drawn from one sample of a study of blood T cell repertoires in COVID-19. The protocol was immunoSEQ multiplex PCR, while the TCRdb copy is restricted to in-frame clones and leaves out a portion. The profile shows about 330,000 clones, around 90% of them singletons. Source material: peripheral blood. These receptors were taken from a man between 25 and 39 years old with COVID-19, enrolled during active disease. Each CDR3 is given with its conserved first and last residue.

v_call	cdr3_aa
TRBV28	CASQRGGYSYEQYF
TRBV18	CASSRGGRMNEQFF
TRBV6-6	CASSPTWTARNEQFF
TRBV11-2	CASSFNRDGYTF
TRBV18	CASSPYRLDYGYTF
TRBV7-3	CASSLIGGNNTEAFF
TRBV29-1	CSVVGAGQGYNEQFF
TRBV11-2	CASSYKGVAGTYEQYF
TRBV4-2	CASSQDRRAYNSPLHF
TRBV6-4	CASSGGTGYGYTF
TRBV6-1	CASSETLTGRKDTQYF
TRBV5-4	CASSSRRTGLTIITEAFF
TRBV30	CAWSIRGYRQNSPLHF
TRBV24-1	CATSDWTGGHNEQFF
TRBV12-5	CASGGVPGLAGGPVDTQYF
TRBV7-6	CASSFRDRSNNEQFF
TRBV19	CASSTIRSGELFF
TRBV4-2	CASSQSRLAGGGNEQFF
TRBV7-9	CASSLAVNSANTGELFF
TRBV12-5	CASGLVPPRGLRRTEAFF
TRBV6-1	CASSEGQVNTEAFF
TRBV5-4	CASSSSGGTEAFF
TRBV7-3	CASSPTPGTSGRRYNEQFF
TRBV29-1	CSAIDSLNQPQHF
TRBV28	CASSLFGGAGELFF
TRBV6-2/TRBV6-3	CASSSRGGNYGYTF
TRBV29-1	CSVHGQGRYGYTF
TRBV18	CASSRGQGGEKLFF
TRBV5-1	CASSDIRTGISTDTQYF
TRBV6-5	CASSGTSGSIEQYF
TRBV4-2	CASTLVRGDTEAFF
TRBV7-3	CASSPQHSSYEQYF
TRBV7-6	CASSPRVAGGPHNEQFF
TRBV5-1	CASSSPDRGNTIYF
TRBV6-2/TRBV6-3	CASSKLAGGYTDTQYF
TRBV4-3	CASSQQQTEGEQYF
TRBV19	CASRPPGQGWETQYF
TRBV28	CAGNSRRNWHLSTDTQYF
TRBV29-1	CSVGPRLAGHNEQFF
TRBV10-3	CAAQTGLNTEAFF
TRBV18	CASSPSVYTEAFF
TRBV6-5	CASRPSAGTYEQYF
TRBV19	CASSGGQGIPIAYNEQFF
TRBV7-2	CASSLVGGPGFGANVLTF
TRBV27	CASCDRAGSTDTQYF
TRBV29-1	CSVEDRRPQMNTEAFF
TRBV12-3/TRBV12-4	CASSRQGAYEQYF
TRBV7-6	CASSFRTGPTSYEQYF
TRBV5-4	CASSQRNEQFF
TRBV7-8	CASSRGLAGGAETQYF
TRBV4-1	CASSQERMGGYNYGYTF
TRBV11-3	CASSLRSGQTPLHF
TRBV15	CATSPRRGGNEQFF